This T cell receptor (beta chain) was sequenced for a study of T cells in Graves' hyperthyroidism and ophthalmopathy. Study conclusions and caveats: Most thyroid clonotypes with frequency above 0.001 were detected in blood.

Worth noting for this clonotype: No antigen is known for it.

Amplified TCR beta CDR3 regions came from RNA transcripts. HTBI primers were employed in a first-round RT-PCR of the TCR CDR3. MiXCR, applied by TCRdb to the multiplex PCR reads, yields one record per CDR3 protein. The sample yields hundreds of thousands of distinct CDR3 sequences, roughly 14% seen once. For the diagnoses, clinical symptoms, serum thyroxine and TRAb, thyroid ultrasound and orbital computed tomography were used. The PBMCs were taken from 10 ml of fresh peripheral blood. Source material: blood. The source of this sequence is a man between 18 and 29 years old with Graves' ophthalmopathy.

CDR3: CASSVGTDTEAFF. DNA of the CDR3: TGTGCCAGCAGCGTCGGGACAGACACTGAAGCTTTCTTT. This rearrangement joins TRBV6-1 to TRBJ1-1, with 7 nucleotides matching TRBD1. With 6 bases clipped from V and 3 bases from J, the junction kept 4 bases outside the gene matches. Germline CDR1 reads MNHNS; CDR2 reads SASEGT. The CDR3 runs 13 residues.